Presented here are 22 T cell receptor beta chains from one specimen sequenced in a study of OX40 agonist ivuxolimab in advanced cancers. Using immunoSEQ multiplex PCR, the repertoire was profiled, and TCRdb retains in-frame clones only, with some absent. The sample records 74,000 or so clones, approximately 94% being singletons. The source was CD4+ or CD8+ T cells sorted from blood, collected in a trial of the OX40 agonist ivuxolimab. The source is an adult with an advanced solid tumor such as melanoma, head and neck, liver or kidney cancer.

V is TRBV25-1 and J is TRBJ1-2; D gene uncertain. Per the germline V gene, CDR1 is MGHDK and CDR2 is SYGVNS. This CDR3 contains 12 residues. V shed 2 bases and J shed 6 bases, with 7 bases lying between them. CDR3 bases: TGTGCCAGCAGTGAAGGCTATAATGGCTACACCTTC. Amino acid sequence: CASSEGYNGYTF.

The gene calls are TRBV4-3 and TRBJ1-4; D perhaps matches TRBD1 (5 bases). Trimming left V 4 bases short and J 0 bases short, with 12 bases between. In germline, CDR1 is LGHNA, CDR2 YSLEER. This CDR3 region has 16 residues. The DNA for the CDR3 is TGCGCCAGCAGCCCCCAAGGACATCCAACTAATGAAAAACTGTTTTTT. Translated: CASSPQGHPTNEKLFF.

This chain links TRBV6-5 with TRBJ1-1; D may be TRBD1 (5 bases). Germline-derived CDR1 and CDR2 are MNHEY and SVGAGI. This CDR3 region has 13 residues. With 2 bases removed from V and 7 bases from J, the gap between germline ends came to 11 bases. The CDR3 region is CASSYRSGFEAFF. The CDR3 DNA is TGTGCCAGCAGTTACAGGTCAGGGTTTGAAGCTTTCTTT.

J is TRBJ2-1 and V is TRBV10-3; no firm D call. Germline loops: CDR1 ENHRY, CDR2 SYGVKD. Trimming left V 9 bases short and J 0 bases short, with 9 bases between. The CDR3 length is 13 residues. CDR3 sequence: CAINAPSYNEQFF. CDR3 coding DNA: TGTGCCATAAACGCACCCTCCTACAATGAGCAGTTCTTC.

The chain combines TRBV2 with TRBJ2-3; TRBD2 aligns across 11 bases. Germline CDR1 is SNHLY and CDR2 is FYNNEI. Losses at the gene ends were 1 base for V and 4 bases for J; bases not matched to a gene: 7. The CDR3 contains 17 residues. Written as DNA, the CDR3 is TGTGCCAGCAGTGAAGAGGTGACTAGCGGGATGGCAGATACGCAGTATTTT. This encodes CASSEEVTSGMADTQYF.

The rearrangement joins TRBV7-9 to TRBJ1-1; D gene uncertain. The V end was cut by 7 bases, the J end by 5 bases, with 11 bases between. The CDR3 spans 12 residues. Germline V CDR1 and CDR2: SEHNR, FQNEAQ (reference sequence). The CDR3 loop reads CASTRGQTEAFF. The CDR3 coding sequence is TGTGCCAGCACCCGAGGGCAAACTGAAGCTTTCTTT.

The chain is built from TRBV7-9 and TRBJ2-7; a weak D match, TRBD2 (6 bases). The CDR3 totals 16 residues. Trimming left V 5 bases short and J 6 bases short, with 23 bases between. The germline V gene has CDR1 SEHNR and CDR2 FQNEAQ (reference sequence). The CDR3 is CASSPPGGPAGGEQYF. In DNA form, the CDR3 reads TGTGCCAGCAGCCCTCCCGGGGGACCGGCGGGCGGCGAGCAGTACTTC.

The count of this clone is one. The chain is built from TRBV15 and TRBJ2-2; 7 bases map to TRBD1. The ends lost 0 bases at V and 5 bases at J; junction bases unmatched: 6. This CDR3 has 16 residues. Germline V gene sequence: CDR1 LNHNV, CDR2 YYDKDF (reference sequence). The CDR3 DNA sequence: TGTGCCACCAGCAGAGAAGGAACAGGGGCTACCGGGGAGCTGTTTTTT. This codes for CATSREGTGATGELFF.

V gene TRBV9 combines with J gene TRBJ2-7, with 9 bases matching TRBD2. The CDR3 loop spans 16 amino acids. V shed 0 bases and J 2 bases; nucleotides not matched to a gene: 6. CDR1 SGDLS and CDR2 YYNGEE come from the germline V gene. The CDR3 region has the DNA TGTGCCAGCAGCGTAGGGGAGCGGGAGGCACCCTACGAGCAGTACTTC. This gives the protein CASSVGEREAPYEQYF.

CDR3 region: CASSTGYSNQPQHF. In nucleotides, the CDR3 is TGTGCCAGCAGTACGGGATATAGCAATCAGCCCCAGCATTTT. The chain uses TRBV6-5 and TRBJ1-5; D not resolved. The CDR3 extends over 14 amino acids. The V end was cut by 5 bases, the J end by 0 bases, with 8 bases between. The germline V gene encodes CDR1 MNHEY and CDR2 SVGAGI.

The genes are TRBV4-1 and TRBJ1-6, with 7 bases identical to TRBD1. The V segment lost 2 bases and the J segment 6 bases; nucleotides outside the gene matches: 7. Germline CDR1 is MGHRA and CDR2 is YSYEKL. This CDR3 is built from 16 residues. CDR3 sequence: CASSQNPGQLNSPLHF. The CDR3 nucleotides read TGCGCCAGCAGCCAAAACCCGGGACAGCTTAATTCACCCCTCCACTTT.

Written as DNA, the CDR3 is TGTGCCAGCAGCTCACGGCCGGGCCCCAGGCATTCACCCCTCCACTTT. It specifies CASSSRPGPRHSPLHF. J is TRBJ1-6 and V is TRBV5-6; D unclear. In germline, CDR1 is SGHDT, CDR2 YYEEEE. The CDR3 contains 16 residues. Trimming pared 3 bases from V and 8 bases from J, leaving 18 bases between.

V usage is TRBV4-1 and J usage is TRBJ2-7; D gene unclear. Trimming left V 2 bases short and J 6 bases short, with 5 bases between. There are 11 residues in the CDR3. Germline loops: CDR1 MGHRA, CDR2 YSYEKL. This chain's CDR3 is CASSQLGEQYF. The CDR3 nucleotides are TGCGCCAGCAGCCAATTGGGCGAGCAGTACTTC.

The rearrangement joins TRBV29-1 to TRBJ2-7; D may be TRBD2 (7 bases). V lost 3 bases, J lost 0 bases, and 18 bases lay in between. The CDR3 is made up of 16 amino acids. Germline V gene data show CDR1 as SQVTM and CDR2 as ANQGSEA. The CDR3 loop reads CSVEGAQAGVSYEQYF. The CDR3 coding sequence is TGCAGCGTTGAGGGGGCTCAGGCGGGGGTCTCCTACGAGCAGTACTTC.

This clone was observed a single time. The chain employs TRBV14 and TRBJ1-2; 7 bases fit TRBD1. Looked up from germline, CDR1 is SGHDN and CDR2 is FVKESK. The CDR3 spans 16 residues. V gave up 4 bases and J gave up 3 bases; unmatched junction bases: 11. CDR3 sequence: CASSRGRGQDHYGYTF. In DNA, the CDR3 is TGTGCCAGCAGCCGTGGGAGGGGGCAAGATCACTATGGCTACACCTTC.

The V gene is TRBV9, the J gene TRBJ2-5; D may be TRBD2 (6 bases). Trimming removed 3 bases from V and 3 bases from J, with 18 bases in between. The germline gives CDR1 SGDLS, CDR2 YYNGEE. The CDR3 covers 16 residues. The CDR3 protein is CASSGHFRGGKETQYF. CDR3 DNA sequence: TGTGCCAGCAGCGGCCACTTTAGGGGCGGGAAAGAGACCCAGTACTTC.

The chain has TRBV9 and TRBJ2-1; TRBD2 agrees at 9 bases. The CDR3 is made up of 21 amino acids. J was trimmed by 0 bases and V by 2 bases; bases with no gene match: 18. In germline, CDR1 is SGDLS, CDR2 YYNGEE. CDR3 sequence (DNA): TGTGCCAGCAGCGTCAGTATCCGAGCGGGGGGCTCGGAGAGCTCCTACAATGAGCAGTTCTTC. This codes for CASSVSIRAGGSESSYNEQFF.

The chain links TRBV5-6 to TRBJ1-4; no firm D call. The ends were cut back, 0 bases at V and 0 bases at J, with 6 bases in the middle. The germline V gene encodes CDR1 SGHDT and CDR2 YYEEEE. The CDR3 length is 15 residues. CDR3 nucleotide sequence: TGTGCCAGCAGCTTGGGATCCCCAACTAATGAAAAACTGTTTTTT. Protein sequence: CASSLGSPTNEKLFF.

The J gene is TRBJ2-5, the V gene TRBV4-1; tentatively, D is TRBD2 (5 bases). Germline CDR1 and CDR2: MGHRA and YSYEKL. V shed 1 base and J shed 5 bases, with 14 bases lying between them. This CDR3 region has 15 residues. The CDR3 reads CASSQATKGGETQYF. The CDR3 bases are TGCGCCAGCAGCCAAGCTACGAAAGGCGGGGAGACCCAGTACTTC.

CDR3 bases: TGTGCCACCAGCAGAGATTCGGGGGGCATTCAGTACTTC. Translation: CATSRDSGGIQYF. This chain connects TRBV15 to TRBJ2-4, with 7 bases that match TRBD2. Per germline, CDR1 LNHNV and CDR2 YYDKDF (reference sequence). The CDR3 totals 13 residues. The junction had 2 bases not matched to a gene; V was cut back by 0 bases and J by 9 bases.

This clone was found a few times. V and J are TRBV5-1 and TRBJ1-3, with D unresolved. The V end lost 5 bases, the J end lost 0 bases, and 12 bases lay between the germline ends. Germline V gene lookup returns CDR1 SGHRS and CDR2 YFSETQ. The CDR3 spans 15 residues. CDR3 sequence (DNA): TGCGCCAGCAGGGGAGGGTCCGGCTCTGGAAACACCATATATTTT. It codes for CASRGGSGSGNTIYF. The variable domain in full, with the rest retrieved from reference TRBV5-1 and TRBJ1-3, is KAGVTQTPRYLIKTRGQQVTLSCSPISGHRSVSWYQQTPGQGLQFLFEYFSETQRNKGNFPGRFSGRQFSNSRSEMNVSTLELGDSALYLCASRGGSGSGNTIYFGEGSWLTVV.

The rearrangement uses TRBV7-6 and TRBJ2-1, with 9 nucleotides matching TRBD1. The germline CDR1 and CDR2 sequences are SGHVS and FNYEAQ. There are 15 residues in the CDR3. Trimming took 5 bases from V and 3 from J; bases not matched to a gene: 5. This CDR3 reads CASSLTGGVYNEQFF. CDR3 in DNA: TGTGCCAGCAGCCTAACAGGGGGCGTCTACAATGAGCAGTTCTTC.